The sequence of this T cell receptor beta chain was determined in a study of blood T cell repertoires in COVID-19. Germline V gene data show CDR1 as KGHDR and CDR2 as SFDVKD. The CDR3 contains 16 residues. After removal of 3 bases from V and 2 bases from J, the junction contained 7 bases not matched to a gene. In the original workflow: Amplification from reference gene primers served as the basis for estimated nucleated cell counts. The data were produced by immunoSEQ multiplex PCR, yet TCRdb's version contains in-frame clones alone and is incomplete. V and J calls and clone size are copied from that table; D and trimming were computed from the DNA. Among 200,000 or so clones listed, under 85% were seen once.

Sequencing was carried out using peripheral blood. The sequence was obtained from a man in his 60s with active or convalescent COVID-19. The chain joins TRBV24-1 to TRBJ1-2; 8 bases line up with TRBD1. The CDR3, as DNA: TGTGCCACCAGTGATCCACAGGGGGTTGGAAACTATGGCTACACCTTC. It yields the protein CATSDPQGVGNYGYTF.